The sequence of this T cell receptor beta chain was determined in a study of beta chain features in type 1 diabetes. There are 15 residues in the CDR3. Per the germline V gene, CDR1 is SGHDT and CDR2 is YYEEEE. Trimming took off 4 bases at V and 8 bases at J, with 19 bases between the two ends. Of note for this clone: Its target is not known.

Isolated RNA was reverse transcribed in full, so expressed TCRB transcripts were sequenced. Sequencing was performed with immunoSEQ multiplex PCR; in TCRdb, only in-frame clones are kept and a portion is missing. There are some 270,000 clones in the sample; 11% occur only once, and around 0.018% lies in the top ten. General observations from the study: Moderate yet significant TCRB CDR3 shortening was seen in Type 1 diabetes patients in all four CD4+ subsets.

The sequencing sample was made of naive CD4+ T cells from blood. The rearrangement links TRBV5-6 to TRBJ2-1; TRBD1 might be the D (6 bases). This TCR came from a man aged 25 to 40 with type 1 diabetes. DNA for the CDR3: TGTGCCAGCAGCGCCTTTGACAGGATGGGGTATGAGCAGTTCTTC. Translation: CASSAFDRMGYEQFF.